This TCR beta chain was recovered during a study of cytomegalovirus exposure and HLA in healthy donors. The PCR used 60 Vbeta and 13 Jbeta primers. Data came from immunoSEQ multiplex PCR; TCRdb stores just in-frame clones and leaves some out. The table includes some 150,000 clones, around four fifths detected once. Points on this clone: Its antigen is as yet unknown.

Notes on the study in general: In an earlier analysis, about 87% or about 30%: the productive usage of most TCR beta V segments. Most TCR sequences were uncommon, yet certain public TCRs appeared in many donors.

Sequenced sample: PBMCs. The TCR comes from a male donor in good health and CMV-seronegative.

Here the CDR3 reads CASSQGRGTEAFF. In DNA, the CDR3 is TGTGCCAGCTCACAAGGGAGGGGCACTGAAGCTTTCTTT. This chain uses TRBV18 with TRBJ1-1; D is possibly TRBD1 (5 bases). Germline values: CDR1 KGHSH, CDR2 LQKENI. The CDR3 runs to 13 residues. V was clipped by 4 bases and J by 4 bases, with 10 bases between them.